The text below deals with one T cell receptor beta chain. This sample was included in a study of shared T cell receptors in the human thymus. The table came from immunoSEQ multiplex PCR; TCRdb's copy has only in-frame clones and leaves some out. Of 650,000 to 950,000 clones in the sample, approximately 85% were seen once. The CDR3 runs to 13 residues. Germline-derived CDR1 and CDR2 are SGHDT and YYEEEE. V was cut by 5 bases and J by 2 bases, with 10 bases left in between. The sample also formed part of further work on human thymus T cells. Per that study: Resections from corrective heart surgery provided thymus tissue. Among thymic and blood repertoires, usage of V and J genes appeared biased. Related research described strongly overlapping thymic repertoires in unrelated people.

This chain uses TRBV5-6 with TRBJ1-2; D is uncertain. The sequence was collected from a girl under three years old with a congenital heart defect. Sample: thymocytes. The CDR3, as DNA: TGTGCCAGCAGTGAGTCTAGAAACTATGGCTACACCTTC. Its protein is CASSESRNYGYTF.